This T cell receptor (beta chain) was observed in a study of lymphopenia after photon versus proton radiotherapy. The CDR3 extends over 15 amino acids. The J segment lost 7 bases and the V segment lost 2 bases, leaving 8 bases of the junction unmatched. From germline, CDR1 is SGHTA and CDR2 FQGNSA. TCRdb's copy holds only in-frame clones and misses some; the assay was immunoSEQ multiplex PCR. The table shows tens of thousands of clones, with over 85% occurring only once. Sample: peripheral blood, taken from a patient treated with photon-based radiotherapy. This chain joins TRBV7-2 and TRBJ2-7; 10 nucleotides agree with TRBD2. The TCR sequence derives from a woman aged 45-60 years with cholangiocarcinoma. CDR3: CASSLSGGAPGEQYF. The DNA of the CDR3 is TGTGCCAGCAGCTTAAGCGGGGGGGCCCCGGGGGAGCAGTACTTC.